This is a list of T cell receptor beta chains from one sample in a study of cytomegalovirus exposure and HLA in healthy donors. Produced via immunoSEQ multiplex PCR; TCRdb's table is partial and in-frame only. The sample lists about 55,000 clones, roughly four fifths occurring once. Sequenced sample: PBMCs. These receptors originate from a man aged 25 to 40 in good health and CMV-seronegative. Each CDR3 is given with its conserved first and last residue. The order of the fields is J gene, V gene, clone size, D gene, CDR3 DNA, CDR3 protein. A D gene is named only where the DNA matches it firmly. Clone size is given for some rows only: seen once, a few or many times, or a class if the clone is expanded.

TRBJ1-4 TRBV6-1 - - TGTGCCAGCACCGGGGTCGATGTTGAAAAACTGTTTTTT CASTGVDVEKLFF
TRBJ2-7 TRBV5-6 - - TGTGCCAGCAGCTCCCAGGGAAAGGAAGACTACGAGCAGTACTTC CASSSQGKEDYEQYF
TRBJ2-7 TRBV5-6 - - TGTGCCAGCAGCTTGGCGGCGGGGCCCTCCTACGAGCAGTACTTC CASSLAAGPSYEQYF
TRBJ2-1 TRBV4-1 - - TGCGCCAGCAGCCAAGAGCGGGGGCTGAAGGATGAGCAGTTCTTC CASSQERGLKDEQFF
TRBJ2-7 TRBV7-2 once TRBD2 TGTGCCAGCAGCAGCCGGGGGAGCGGGAGTAACGAGCAGTACTTC CASSSRGSGSNEQYF
TRBJ2-3 TRBV30 - - TGTGCCTGGAGTGTATCCCATACTAGTGCGGTACCGTATTTT CAWSVSHTSAVPYF
TRBJ2-7 TRBV5-1 - - TGCGCCAGCAGCTTGACAGGTCACTCCTACGAGCAGTACTTC CASSLTGHSYEQYF
TRBJ1-3 TRBV4-1 - - TGCGCCAGCAGCCAAACTGACTTTTCTGGAAACACCATATATTTT CASSQTDFSGNTIYF
TRBJ1-2 TRBV28 - - TGTGCCGTAGGGGGGGCCCCCAAAGGGACTTATGGCTACACCTTC CAVGGAPKGTYGYTF
TRBJ2-3 TRBV7-2 few TRBD2 TGTGCCAGCAGCTTATCGGGGACTAGCGGGATCCTGGGGGATACGCAGTATTTT CASSLSGTSGILGDTQYF
TRBJ1-1 TRBV28 - - TGTGCCAGCAGTTTGGGTGACAGGAACACTGAAGCTTTCTTT CASSLGDRNTEAFF
TRBJ2-7 TRBV19 - TRBD1 TGTGCCAGTAGTACCGACAGGGATCGGGAGCAGTACTTC CASSTDRDREQYF
TRBJ1-1 TRBV9 once - TGTGCCAGCAGCGGCTTTGAGTCCTTGAACACTGAAGCTTTCTTT CASSGFESLNTEAFF
TRBJ2-7 TRBV27 - - TGTGCCAGCAGTCTTAGGACAGCTTTTTTCTCCTACGAGCAGTACTTC CASSLRTAFFSYEQYF
TRBJ2-1 TRBV7-9 - TRBD1 TGTGCCAGCAGCTTCGGGACAGGGGGCAATGAGCAGTTCTTC CASSFGTGGNEQFF
TRBJ1-2 TRBV5-6 few TRBD1 TGTGTCAGCAAGGAGATCGGGACAGCTAACAATGGCTACACCTTC CVSKEIGTANNGYTF
TRBJ1-2 TRBV6-1 once - TGTGCCAGCAGTGAAGCGCTTCGTCAGGGCCCGCACTATGGCTACACCTTC CASSEALRQGPHYGYTF
TRBJ2-1 TRBV7-7 - TRBD2 TGTGCTAGCAGCCCTACTAGCGGCCCTTACAATGAGCAGTTCTTC CASSPTSGPYNEQFF
TRBJ1-3 TRBV30 - - TGTGCACTACCAGGGCAAACGGGAAACACCATATATTTT CALPGQTGNTIYF
TRBJ1-4 TRBV4-3 - - TGCGCCAGCAGCCCGAGGGAGACCACAGTTCGCGAAAAACTGTTTTTT CASSPRETTVREKLFF
TRBJ1-2 TRBV19 - - TGTGCCAGTAGTATGGACAGCCCGCCGAGAGATGGCTACACCTTC CASSMDSPPRDGYTF
TRBJ1-1 TRBV7-8 - TRBD1 TGTGCCAGCAGCATCATTACAGGGGTGGGGACTGAAGCTTTCTTT CASSIITGVGTEAFF
TRBJ2-2 TRBV18 - - TGTGCCAGCTCAGGAGAGAGCACCGGGGAGCTGTTTTTT CASSGESTGELFF
TRBJ1-5 TRBV11-2 - - TGTGCCAGCAGCTTATCTCGGAGTCAGCCCCAGCATTTT CASSLSRSQPQHF
TRBJ1-2 TRBV4-2 - TRBD1 TGTGCCAGCAGCCAAGATTTGGACAGGGCCTCCTATGGCTACACCTTC CASSQDLDRASYGYTF
TRBJ1-2 TRBV6-1 - - TGTGCCAGCAGAAGTACAGGGACCTATGGCTACACCTTC CASRSTGTYGYTF
TRBJ1-5 TRBV28 - TRBD1 TGTGCCAGCAGTTTATACGGGACAGTCAATCAGCCCCAGCATTTT CASSLYGTVNQPQHF
TRBJ1-1 TRBV5-4 - TRBD1 TGTGCCAGCAGCGGGGACAGGGTGAACACTGAAGCTTTCTTT CASSGDRVNTEAFF
TRBJ2-7 TRBV5-1 few TRBD2 TGCGCCAGCAGCTTGGCCGGCGGGGGGGGGTACGAGCAGTACTTC CASSLAGGGGYEQYF
TRBJ1-4 TRBV28 - TRBD1 TGTGCCAGCAGCTTTCAGGGGGATGAAAAACTGTTTTTT CASSFQGDEKLFF
TRBJ2-7 TRBV7-9 - TRBD2 TGTGCCAGCAGCCCATCGACTAGCGGAAACACCTACGAGCAGTACTTC CASSPSTSGNTYEQYF
TRBJ2-3 TRBV6-1 once TRBD2 TGTGCCAGCAGTGGCTATCTTGGCGGGAGTCGCACAGATACGCAGTATTTT CASSGYLGGSRTDTQYF
TRBJ2-1 TRBV2 - - TGTGCCAGCAGTACCCAGGGGACATCCTACAATGAGCAGTTCTTC CASSTQGTSYNEQFF
TRBJ2-1 TRBV5-4 - - TGTGCCAGCAGCTTGGAACAGCACAATGAGCAGTTCTTC CASSLEQHNEQFF
TRBJ2-7 TRBV29-1 - - TGCAGCGTTAAGGACAGTCGTTACGTCCTCGAGCAGTACTTC CSVKDSRYVLEQYF
TRBJ2-1 TRBV19 - - TGTGCCAGTAGTATCCTCTCAGGGCCTAGCTCCTACAATGAGCAGTTCTTC CASSILSGPSSYNEQFF
TRBJ1-3 TRBV30 few - TGTGCCTGGACCGTCCCCCTAGAGGCACCCCTTTCTGGAAACACCATATATTTT CAWTVPLEAPLSGNTIYF
TRBJ1-1 TRBV5-4 - - TGTGCCAGCAGCTTAGAAGGGAGGAACACTGAAGCTTTCTTT CASSLEGRNTEAFF
TRBJ2-5 TRBV28 - - TGTGCCAGCAACCCGACAGACCAGGTAGAGACCCAGTACTTC CASNPTDQVETQYF
TRBJ2-5 TRBV27 - - TGTGCCAGCAGTTTTGCCGGGGTGGGGGGAGAGACCCAGTACTTC CASSFAGVGGETQYF
TRBJ2-7 TRBV16 once TRBD1 TGTGCCAGCAGCCAACGGACAGGATTCTCCTACGAGCAGTACTTC CASSQRTGFSYEQYF
TRBJ1-2 TRBV2 - - TGTGCCAGCAGGCCAGGGGCCGAATCTAACTATGGCTACACCTTC CASRPGAESNYGYTF
TRBJ1-2 TRBV7-2 - - TGTGCCAGCAGCGCCGGGACATTGGACTATGGCTACACCTTC CASSAGTLDYGYTF
TRBJ1-2 TRBV5-4 - - TGTGCCGTCGGCGCAGGGGATAACTATGGCTACACCTTC CAVGAGDNYGYTF
TRBJ2-7 TRBV27 once TRBD1 TGTGCCAGCAGTCAGACAGGGGGCTCCTACGAGCAGTACTTC CASSQTGGSYEQYF
TRBJ2-1 TRBV19 - - TGTGCCAGTAGTATAGTTGGGGCAGGAAATGAGCAGTTCTTC CASSIVGAGNEQFF
TRBJ2-7 TRBV6-6 - TRBD2 TGTGCCAGCAGTCAAAAGGGACTAGCGGTTTCCTACGAGCAGTACTTC CASSQKGLAVSYEQYF
TRBJ1-1 TRBV28 - TRBD1 TGTGCCAGCAGTTTTACAATTACCCGGGACAGGGGGCATAACACTGAAGCTTTCTTT CASSFTITRDRGHNTEAFF